This T cell receptor (beta chain) is drawn from a study of shared clonotypes between healthy human individuals. Study-level information: Per donor, CD8 memory used one plate, CD8 naive used two, CD4 memory used three and CD4 naive used three.

The table came from immunoSEQ multiplex PCR; TCRdb's copy has only in-frame clones and leaves some out. The sample yields about 2.1 million clones, 85% to 95% seen once. This CDR3 has 15 residues. CDR1 is SGHKS, CDR2 YYEKEE, per germline (reference sequence). Trimming removed 3 bases at V and 0 bases at J, with 12 bases between. Cells designated naive CD8 were CD45RO-negative and were positively selected for CCR7, with terminally differentiated effector memory CD45RA+ cells excluded. The source material was naive CD8+ T cells from PBMCs. The TCR originated in a man younger than 35 in good health. Some clones in this sample may be carry-over from other donors' samples. The V and J genes are TRBV5-5 and TRBJ1-1, with no clear D. CDR3: CASSYGLYMNTEAFF. In nucleotides, the CDR3 is TGTGCCAGCAGCTACGGACTTTACATGAACACTGAAGCTTTCTTT.